The following is a TCR beta chain sequence with its context. No antigen is known for it. The sample is drawn from a study of T-cell memory formation after mild COVID-19. Overall study context: TCR clustering was largely donor specific.

It was 5'RACE with constant-segment primers that produced the TCR alpha and TCR beta cDNA libraries, which carried sample barcodes and UMIs. TCRdb used MiXCR to reprocess the 5' RACE reads, holding one entry per CDR3 protein. The sample lists hundreds of thousands of distinct CDR3 sequences, less than 25% occurring once. The germline V gene has CDR1 SGHTA and CDR2 FQGTGA. This CDR3 region has 15 residues. V lost 5 bases and J lost 4, with 14 bases in between. Study-level findings and limits: Shrinking CD4+ clones resided mostly in CM and EM, and CD8+ ones in EMRA. Whether second-wave clones peaking at day 37 were SARS-CoV-2 specific went unconfirmed.

The sample comprised PBMCs or a T cell subset sorted from them (not recorded which). This rearrangement joins TRBV7-3 to TRBJ2-2; either TRBD1 or TRBD2 may fit D (5 bases each). The sequence was obtained from an adult woman who had mild COVID-19 (a few samples of this study predate the infection). Cell type and time point are not known. The DNA for the CDR3 is TGTGCCAGCAGCATGGGGGTTCGGGCCACCGGGGAGCTGTTTTTT. Protein sequence: CASSMGVRATGELFF.